These 23 T cell receptor beta chains share one sample of origin, sequenced in a study of T-cell reconstitution after alpha-beta-depleted transplantation in children. The TCRbeta library incorporated unique molecular identifiers. TCRdb reanalysed the PCR reads using MiXCR and keeps one entry per CDR3 protein. This sample has over 400,000 distinct CDR3 sequences; approximately 12% occur once, and the top ten carry roughly 5.4%. Here the sequenced sample was PBMCs from the stem cell graft donor, taken from the stem cell graft. The receptors here all came from a human donor who donated a stem cell graft to a child with combined immunodeficiency.

This chain uses TRBV20-1 with TRBJ2-6, with 7 nucleotides matching TRBD2. V shed 0 bases, J shed 0 bases, and the junction held 8 bases outside the gene matches. CDR3 length: 18 amino acids. Germline CDR1 DFQATT, CDR2 SNEGSKA (reference sequence). CDR3 bases: TGCAGTGCTAGAGAACCCCTCGGGACTATCTCTGGGGCCAACGTCCTGACTTTC. Residues: CSAREPLGTISGANVLTF.

The CDR3 here is CASRLAGIFNEQYF. DNA of the CDR3: TGCGCCAGCAGACTAGCGGGAATCTTCAACGAGCAGTACTTC. The chain links TRBV5-1 to TRBJ2-7, with TRBD2 matching 10 bases. The CDR3 length is 14 residues. Germline-derived CDR1 and CDR2 are SGHRS and YFSETQ. With 5 bases clipped from V and 5 bases from J, the junction kept 7 bases outside the gene matches.

This clonotype was detected many times. This chain links TRBV20-1 with TRBJ2-1; D ambiguous. CDR3 size: 15 residues. Trimming took off 1 base at V and 0 bases at J, with 10 bases between the two ends. CDR1 is DFQATT and CDR2 is SNEGSKA in the germline V gene (reference sequence). The CDR3 protein is CSARAERNSYNEQFF. DNA of the CDR3: TGCAGTGCTAGAGCGGAGCGAAACTCCTACAATGAGCAGTTCTTC.

This clonotype was counted many times. This chain links TRBV12-3 or TRBV12-4 with TRBJ2-1; 8 bases map to TRBD1. CDR3 length equals 15 residues. The V gene end was trimmed by 2 bases and the J gene end by 8 bases; junction bases not matched to a gene: 8. CDR3 DNA sequence: TGTGCCAGCAGTTTACGGCAGGGGGCGAACGATGAGCAGTTCTTC. It translates to CASSLRQGANDEQFF.

The chain combines TRBV20-1 with TRBJ2-2; D unclear. With 0 bases removed from V and 1 base from J, the gap between germline ends came to 3 bases. The CDR3 extends over 13 amino acids. CDR1 is DFQATT and CDR2 is SNEGSKA in the germline V gene (reference sequence). In nucleotides, the CDR3 is TGCAGTGCTAGAGACTGGAACACCGGGGAGCTGTTTTTT. Its protein product is CSARDWNTGELFF.

Concerning this clonotype: This may be a read error: a much more frequent sequence differs by one nucleotide. The chain employs TRBV28 and TRBJ1-2; D ambiguous. There are 12 residues in the CDR3. The germline gives CDR1 MDHEN, CDR2 SYDVKM. V shed 6 bases and J shed 4 bases, with 9 bases lying between them. The chain's CDR3 is CASSGPAYGYTF. In DNA form, the CDR3 reads TGTGCCAGCAGCGGACCGGCCTATGGCTACACCTTC.

The chain links TRBV15 to TRBJ1-2; 7 positions match TRBD1. There are 14 residues in the CDR3. After removal of 0 bases from V and 4 bases from J, the junction contained 2 bases not matched to a gene. Per germline, CDR1 LNHNV and CDR2 YYDKDF (reference sequence). As DNA, the CDR3 is TGTGCCACCAGCAGAGACAGGGGGGGCTATGGCTACACCTTC. It codes for CATSRDRGGYGYTF.

About this clonotype itself: The CDR3 ends on some other residue instead of the conserved phenylalanine or tryptophan, so this is likely a read error. The rearrangement joins TRBV9 to TRBJ2-7, with a tentative D call TRBD1 (6 bases). V gave up 1 base and J gave up 4 bases, with 15 bases separating them. CDR1 is SGDLS and CDR2 is YYNGEE in the germline V gene. This CDR3 has 15 residues. In nucleotides, the CDR3 is TGTGCCAGCAGCGTATCAGGGGATCCTTGGTACGAGCAGTACTGC. This gives the protein CASSVSGDPWYEQYC.

At least ten counts were recorded for this clonotype. The chain couples TRBV7-6 to TRBJ2-3; tentative D call: TRBD2 (6 bases). The V gene's germline CDR1 is SGHVS and CDR2 FNYEAQ. V was cut by 5 bases and J by 5 bases, with 14 bases left in between. This CDR3 spans 14 amino acids. CDR3: CASSPWGVGDTQYF. The CDR3 coding sequence is TGTGCCAGCAGCCCGTGGGGGGTTGGAGATACGCAGTATTTT. Drawing the rest from reference TRBV7-6 and TRBJ2-3, the complete variable domain is GAGVSQSPRYKVTKRGQDVALRCDPISGHVSLYWYRQALGQGPEFLTYFNYEAQQDKSGLPNDRFSAERPEGSISTLTIQRTEQRDSAMYRCASSPWGVGDTQYFGPGTRLTVL.

This clonotype was picked up many times. This rearrangement joins TRBV5-1 to TRBJ1-1; D might be TRBD1 (5 bases). This CDR3 has 14 residues. Trimming cost V 4 bases and J 0 bases, with 10 bases left between them. CDR1 is SGHRS and CDR2 is YFSETQ in the germline V gene. The CDR3 sequence: CASSPDTLNTEAFF. The CDR3 region has the DNA TGCGCCAGCAGCCCGGACACGCTGAACACTGAAGCTTTCTTT. The whole variable domain, filled in from reference TRBV5-1 and TRBJ1-1, reads KAGVTQTPRYLIKTRGQQVTLSCSPISGHRSVSWYQQTPGQGLQFLFEYFSETQRNKGNFPGRFSGRQFSNSRSEMNVSTLELGDSALYLCASSPDTLNTEAFFGQGTRLTVV.

This clonotype was recorded at least ten times. CDR3 nucleotides: TGCGCCAGCAGTCACGAACCGGGACGCGGGGAGCTGTTTTTT. Translated: CASSHEPGRGELFF. This chain joins TRBV23-1 and TRBJ2-2; D may match TRBD1 or TRBD2 (5 bases each). TRBV23-1 is marked as an open reading frame, function uncertain. This CDR3 comprises 14 residues. Trimming cost V 3 bases and J 7 bases, with 12 bases left between them.

There are a few counts of this clonotype. This chain uses TRBV19 with TRBJ2-2; TRBD1 or TRBD2 may be the D gene (5 bases each). V was trimmed by 7 bases and J by 7 bases, leaving 10 bases between them. The germline gives CDR1 LNHDA, CDR2 SQIVND (reference sequence). There are 12 residues in the CDR3. The CDR3: CASMKGSGELFF. The CDR3, as DNA: TGTGCCAGTATGAAGGGGAGCGGGGAGCTGTTTTTT. Together with reference TRBV19 and TRBJ2-2, the CDR3 gives the full variable domain: DGGITQSPKYLFRKEGQNVTLSCEQNLNHDAMYWYRQDPGQGLRLIYYSQIVNDFQKGDIAEGYSVSREKKESFPLTVTSAQKNPTAFYLCASMKGSGELFFGEGSRLTVL.

There are a few counts of this clonotype. The rearrangement uses TRBV7-8 and TRBJ2-7, with D possibly matching TRBD1 (6 bases). The germline V gene encodes CDR1 SGHVS and CDR2 FQNEAQ. CDR3 size: 17 residues. V lost 4 bases and J 4 bases, leaving 23 bases between the germline ends. CDR3: CASSSPLTGGSIYEQYF. The CDR3 nucleotides are TGTGCCAGCAGCTCACCACTGACAGGTGGTAGTATTTACGAGCAGTACTTC.

Ten or more counts support this clonotype. The chain has TRBV5-6 and TRBJ2-3; possibly TRBD1 for D (6 bases). The V end was cut by 0 bases, the J end by 2 bases, with 10 bases between. This CDR3 comprises 15 residues. Germline-derived CDR1 and CDR2 are SGHDT and YYEEEE. This chain's CDR3 is CASSLGGGYTDTQYF. The CDR3 coding sequence is TGTGCCAGCAGCTTGGGTGGGGGCTACACAGATACGCAGTATTTT.

This clonotype was detected only a few times. This chain joins TRBV7-9 and TRBJ2-5; 7 nucleotides match TRBD2. Germline CDR1 and CDR2: SEHNR and FQNEAQ (reference sequence). Trimming cost V 6 bases and J 2 bases; bases outside gene matches: 6. This CDR3 has 14 amino acids. The CDR3 nucleotides read TGTGCCAGCAGAGTGGGAGGGCTTCAAGAGACCCAGTACTTC. This gives the protein CASRVGGLQETQYF.

This clonotype occurred many times. V and J are TRBV7-3 and TRBJ2-1; 11 bases match TRBD2. J was trimmed by 5 bases and V by 4 bases; bases with no gene match: 4. The germline gives CDR1 SGHTA, CDR2 FQGTGA. The CDR3 totals 15 residues. The CDR3 nucleotides are TGTGCCAGCAGCTCCTCGACTAGCGGGAACAATGAGCAGTTCTTC. Its protein is CASSSSTSGNNEQFF.

This clonotype has at least ten counts. V is TRBV5-1 and J is TRBJ2-3, with D unclear. The CDR3 is made up of 14 amino acids. CDR1 and CDR2 (germline): SGHRS, YFSETQ. V dropped 1 base and J dropped 3 bases, with 9 bases sitting between them. Here the CDR3 DNA reads TGCGCCAGCAGCTTGCTCGAGAGAACAGATACGCAGTATTTT. This translates into CASSLLERTDTQYF.

This clonotype was observed a handful of times. The rearrangement links TRBV10-3 to TRBJ2-7, with 8 bases lining up with TRBD1. The CDR3 runs 15 residues. The junction had 9 bases not matched to a gene; V was cut back by 4 bases and J by 4 bases. The germline CDR1 and CDR2 sequences are ENHRY and SYGVKD. CDR3 in amino acids: CAISGLRGQRYEQYF. CDR3 sequence (DNA): TGTGCCATCAGTGGGCTCAGGGGGCAAAGGTACGAGCAGTACTTC.

This clonotype was detected a few times. The genes are TRBV7-3 and TRBJ2-3; D perhaps matches TRBD2 (6 bases). The CDR3 sequence is 15 residues long. V was trimmed by 8 bases and J by 0 bases, leaving 15 bases between them. Germline V gene sequence: CDR1 SGHTA, CDR2 FQGTGA. The CDR3 is CASEWDFPSTDTQYF. The CDR3 nucleotides read TGTGCCAGCGAATGGGACTTTCCTAGCACAGATACGCAGTATTTT.

Many counts were recorded for this clonotype. The chain combines TRBV7-3 with TRBJ2-3, with 7 nucleotides matching TRBD2. With 2 bases clipped from V and 2 bases from J, the junction kept 1 base outside the gene matches. CDR3 length: 14 amino acids. Per germline, CDR1 SGHTA and CDR2 FQGTGA. CDR3 in amino acids: CASSLLAATDTQYF. The CDR3 bases are TGTGCCAGCAGCTTACTAGCGGCCACAGATACGCAGTATTTT.

This clonotype showed up just a few times. The rearrangement uses TRBV19 and TRBJ1-1; perhaps TRBD1 as D (6 bases). The V end lost 5 bases, the J end lost 11 bases, and 15 bases lay between the germline ends. The V gene's germline CDR1 is LNHDA and CDR2 SQIVND (reference sequence). CDR3 length: 12 residues. DNA for the CDR3: TGTGCCAGTAGTCTCCTGTCAGGGGACGCTTTCTTT. This gives the protein CASSLLSGDAFF.

This clonotype came up many times. The rearrangement links TRBV20-1 to TRBJ2-1, with 9 bases identical to TRBD2. The CDR3 runs to 15 residues. Germline V CDR1 and CDR2: DFQATT, SNEGSKA (reference sequence). Germline trimming cut 0 bases from V and 8 bases from J; bases unmatched to any gene: 8. DNA for the CDR3: TGCAGTGCTAGAGAGTTAGCGGGGGTAGTACATGAGCAGTTCTTC. The encoded protein is CSARELAGVVHEQFF.

The chain links TRBV7-2 to TRBJ2-3; TRBD1 might be the D (6 bases). This CDR3 has 16 residues. V gave up 2 bases and J gave up 2 bases, with 14 bases separating them. Germline CDR1 reads SGHTA; CDR2 reads FQGNSA. CDR3 sequence reads: CASSLLPGAYTDTQYF. The CDR3, as DNA: TGTGCCAGCAGCTTATTGCCAGGGGCGTACACAGATACGCAGTATTTT.